This T cell receptor beta chain is from a study of blood T cell repertoires in COVID-19. Looking at the study overall: PBMCs, B-cell-depleted T cells, or T cells provided the cDNA or gDNA that made up the material.

The table came from immunoSEQ multiplex PCR; TCRdb's copy has only in-frame clones and leaves some out. The table shows some 250,000 clones, with approximately 81% occurring only once. CDR1 is MNHEY and CDR2 is SVGAGI in the germline V gene. The CDR3 is made up of 15 amino acids. V trimming: 0 bases; J trimming: 7 bases; junction bases outside the gene matches: 8. The origin of this receptor is a woman in her late teens or twenties with acute or convalescent COVID-19. Sequenced sample: peripheral blood. This chain connects TRBV6-5 to TRBJ2-7, with TRBD1 matching over 8 bases. CDR3 protein: CASSYSGQGASEQYF. In DNA form, the CDR3 reads TGTGCCAGCAGTTACTCGGGGCAGGGGGCTAGTGAGCAGTACTTC.